This TCR beta chain appears in the sequencing data of a study of control samples from healthy donors and cancer patients. Trimming pared 2 bases from V and 9 bases from J, leaving 11 bases between. The CDR3 contains 12 residues. The repertoire was sequenced with immunoSEQ multiplex PCR; TCRdb's copy has only in-frame clones and lacks some. Of approximately 100,000 clones in the sample, more than 75% are singletons; the top ten hold over 2%. Sequenced sample: blood. This TCR derives from a woman in her thirties or forties in good health. The chain carries TRBV12-3 or TRBV12-4 and TRBJ2-7, with no clear D. CDR3 sequence (DNA): TGTGCCAGCAGTTTACAGGCGGCTCGGCAGTACTTC. Protein sequence: CASSLQAARQYF.